Shown below are 6 T cell receptor beta chains from a single sample sequenced in a study of cytomegalovirus exposure and HLA in healthy donors. A multiplex PCR was run with 60 Vbeta primers and 13 Jbeta primers. The method was immunoSEQ multiplex PCR; TCRdb's version includes in-frame clones alone and lacks a portion of them. The data hold more than 80,000 clones, with about 70% observed a single time. The source material was PBMCs. The receptors were sampled from a female donor in good health and CMV-seronegative.

This chain uses TRBV29-1 with TRBJ2-1; D is possibly TRBD1 (5 bases). The CDR3 is 13 residues long. Trimming pared 5 bases from V and 5 bases from J, leaving 13 bases between. Germline values: CDR1 SQVTM, CDR2 ANQGSEA. CDR3 sequence: CSVPSAGNNEQFF. In nucleotides, the CDR3 is TGCAGCGTTCCCTCCGCAGGGAACAATGAGCAGTTCTTC.

The chain links TRBV28 to TRBJ2-7; D gene unclear. This CDR3 has 13 residues. Germline values: CDR1 MDHEN, CDR2 SYDVKM. Trimming pared 4 bases from V and 5 bases from J, leaving 12 bases between. CDR3: CASSSPSGNEQYF. CDR3 coding DNA: TGTGCCAGCAGTTCCCCGTCAGGCAACGAGCAGTACTTC.

The V call is TRBV5-4, the J call TRBJ2-6; 7 bases fit TRBD1. The length of the CDR3 is 19 residues. V was pared by 1 base and J by 3 bases, with 13 bases of the junction left unmatched. Germline values: CDR1 SGHNT, CDR2 YYREEE (reference sequence). DNA for the CDR3: TGTGCCAGCAGCTTGTTAAGTCGACAGGGTCCGGATGGGGCCAACGTCCTGACTTTC. This gives the protein CASSLLSRQGPDGANVLTF. The full variable domain, in which reference TRBV5-4 and TRBJ2-6 provide the parts outside the CDR3, is ETGVTQSPTHLIKTRGQQVTLRCSSQSGHNTVSWYQQALGQGPQFIFQYYREEENGRGNFPPRFSGLQFPNYSSELNVNALELDDSALYLCASSLLSRQGPDGANVLTFGAGSRLTVL.

V usage is TRBV7-9 and J usage is TRBJ2-2; TRBD1 is a possible D gene (6 bases). Germline CDR1 is SEHNR and CDR2 is FQNEAQ (reference sequence). The CDR3 runs to 15 residues. V was shortened by 1 base and J by 5 bases, with 11 bases between the two germline ends. The chain's CDR3 is CASSLDGGWTGELFF. CDR3 in DNA: TGTGCCAGCAGCTTAGATGGGGGCTGGACCGGGGAGCTGTTTTTT. Full variable domain (remainder filled in from reference TRBV7-9 and TRBJ2-2): DTGVSQNPRHKITKRGQNVTFRCDPISEHNRLYWYRQTLGQGPEFLTYFQNEAQLEKSRLLSDRFSAERPKGSFSTLEIQRTEQGDSAMYLCASSLDGGWTGELFFGEGSRLTVL.

CDR3: CASSERQGFRSEAFF. The CDR3 DNA sequence: TGCGCCAGCAGTGAACGTCAGGGTTTCAGGTCTGAAGCTTTCTTT. This chain connects TRBV10-1 to TRBJ1-1; TRBD1 is a possible D gene (5 bases). The length of the CDR3 is 15 residues. V lost 3 bases to trimming and J lost 6 bases, with 17 bases between them. In germline, CDR1 is WNHNN, CDR2 SYGVQD (reference sequence).

V gene TRBV28 combines with J gene TRBJ2-5; perhaps TRBD2 as D (6 bases). Matching the DNA end better, TRBJ2-7 makes the J call doubtful. The CDR3 is made up of 14 amino acids. From germline, CDR1 is MDHEN and CDR2 SYDVKM. The CDR3 DNA is TGTGCCAGCACCCGCGCGGGGAGCTCCTACGAGCAGTACTTC. Translating gives CASTRAGSSYEQYF.